Listed below are T cell receptor beta chains from one sample, sequenced in a study of technical replicates of blood from several donors. Data came from immunoSEQ multiplex PCR; TCRdb stores just in-frame clones and leaves some out. The profile shows 95,000 to 100,000 clones, roughly 95% of them singletons. Material: T cells isolated from PBMCs. The source of these receptors is a human donor in good health. Both conserved end residues are part of each CDR3. D genes are given only for firm matches. Part of the rows lack a size; the others show once, few, many or a class for expanded clones.

>NA|16|TRBD1|TRBJ2-4|TRBV11-2
TGTGCCAGCAGCGGTTGGACAGGGATCACCAAAAACATTCAGTACTTC
CASSGWTGITKNIQYF
>NA|11|NA|TRBJ2-5|TRBV7-9
TGTGCCAGCAGCTCCCAGGAGACCCAGTACTTC
CASSSQETQYF
>NA|15|TRBD2|TRBJ2-1|TRBV5-4
TGTGCCAGCAGCCCCGAACTAGCGGCGTACAATGAGCAGTTCTTC
CASSPELAAYNEQFF
>NA|14|NA|TRBJ2-3|TRBV5-6
TGTGCCAGCAGCCGCCCAGGCGGGGAAGATACGCAGTATTTT
CASSRPGGEDTQYF
>once|14|NA|TRBJ1-3|TRBV29-1
TGCAGCGTTGTGTTTTCGGGAAGGGGAAACACCATATATTTT
CSVVFSGRGNTIYF
>NA|17|TRBD2|TRBJ2-7|TRBV7-8
TGTGCCAGCAGCTTTTTTTTGGGACTAGCGGGATTCGACGAGCAGTACTTC
CASSFFLGLAGFDEQYF
>NA|15|TRBD1|TRBJ2-5|TRBV18
TGTGCCAGCTCACCGCCTCGGACAGGCCAAGAGACCCAGTACTTC
CASSPPRTGQETQYF
>once|15|NA|TRBJ2-5|TRBV19
TGTGCCAGTAGTATTGGAGGGGGCGCTTGGGAGACCCAGTACTTC
CASSIGGGAWETQYF
>once|14|NA|TRBJ1-2|TRBV27
TGTGCCAGCAGTTTTGGCATCGCGGACTATGGCTACACCTTC
CASSFGIADYGYTF
>NA|14|NA|TRBJ2-7|TRBV19
TGTGCCGTTGGTTCCCGCGGGACAGCCTACGAGCAGTACTTC
CAVGSRGTAYEQYF
>NA|14|NA|TRBJ1-5|TRBV30
TGTGCCTGGAGTGTGGTAGGGGGTGGGCAGCCCCAGCATTTT
CAWSVVGGGQPQHF
>NA|16|TRBD1|TRBJ1-1|TRBV28
TGTGCCAGCAGCAGCTGGGGGGGGACAGGTCTATATGAAGCTTTCTTT
CASSSWGGTGLYEAFF
>NA|15|TRBD1|TRBJ2-2|TRBV4-1
TGCGCCAGCTACGCCGAGGGGGCTGGCACCGGGGAGCTGTTTTTT
CASYAEGAGTGELFF
>NA|13|TRBD1|TRBJ2-7|TRBV29-1
TGCAGCGTCGGGGACAGGGGGCTCTACGAGCAGTACTTC
CSVGDRGLYEQYF
>NA|17|TRBD1|TRBJ1-5|TRBV11-3
TGTGCCAGCAGCTTAGACGACGACAGGGGTAGCAATCAGCCCCAGCATTTT
CASSLDDDRGSNQPQHF
>NA|15|TRBD1|TRBJ2-1|TRBV5-6
TGTGCCAGCAGCTCCCCTGGACAGGGCAACAATGAGCAGTTCTTC
CASSSPGQGNNEQFF